The entry below gives a single T cell receptor beta chain sequence along with its context. Its target is unknown. The sample belongs to a study of T cell responses to AZD1222 COVID-19 vaccine. Study observations and caveats: Donors in the cohort were predominantly white British and more often female, and clonal diversity was possibly underestimated.

Some clones are missing from TCRdb's copy, which holds only in-frame ones; the method was immunoSEQ multiplex PCR. The sample holds roughly 44,000 clones; 83% are singletons and the top ten take under 65%. The sequence was obtained from an adult in good health. The sequenced sample was peripheral blood, obtained on day 0 of AZD1222 vaccination.

CDR3 bases: TGCGCCAGCAGGGATACAGGGGAGAGGTCCTATGGCTACACCTTC. This encodes CASRDTGERSYGYTF. The J gene is TRBJ1-2, the V gene TRBV10-2, with 7 bases fitting TRBD1. Trimming at V came to 6 bases and at J to 4 bases, leaving 11 bases not matched to a gene. Germline values: CDR1 WSHSY, CDR2 SAAADI. CDR3 size: 15 residues.